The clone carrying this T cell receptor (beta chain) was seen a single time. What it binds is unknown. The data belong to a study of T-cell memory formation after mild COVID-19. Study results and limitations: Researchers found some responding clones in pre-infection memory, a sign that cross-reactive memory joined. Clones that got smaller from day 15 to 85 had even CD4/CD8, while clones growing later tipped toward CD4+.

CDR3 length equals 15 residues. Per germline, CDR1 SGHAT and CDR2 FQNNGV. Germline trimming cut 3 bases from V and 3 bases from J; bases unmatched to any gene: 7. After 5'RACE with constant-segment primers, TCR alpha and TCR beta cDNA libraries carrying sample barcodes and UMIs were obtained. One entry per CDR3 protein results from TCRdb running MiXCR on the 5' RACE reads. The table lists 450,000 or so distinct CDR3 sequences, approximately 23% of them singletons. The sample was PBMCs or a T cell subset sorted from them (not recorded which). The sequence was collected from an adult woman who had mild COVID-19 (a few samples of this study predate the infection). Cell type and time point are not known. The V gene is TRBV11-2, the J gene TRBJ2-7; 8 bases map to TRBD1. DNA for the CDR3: TGTGCCAGCAGCTTGCGTGGGACAGGATTCTACGAGCAGTACTTC. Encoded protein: CASSLRGTGFYEQYF.